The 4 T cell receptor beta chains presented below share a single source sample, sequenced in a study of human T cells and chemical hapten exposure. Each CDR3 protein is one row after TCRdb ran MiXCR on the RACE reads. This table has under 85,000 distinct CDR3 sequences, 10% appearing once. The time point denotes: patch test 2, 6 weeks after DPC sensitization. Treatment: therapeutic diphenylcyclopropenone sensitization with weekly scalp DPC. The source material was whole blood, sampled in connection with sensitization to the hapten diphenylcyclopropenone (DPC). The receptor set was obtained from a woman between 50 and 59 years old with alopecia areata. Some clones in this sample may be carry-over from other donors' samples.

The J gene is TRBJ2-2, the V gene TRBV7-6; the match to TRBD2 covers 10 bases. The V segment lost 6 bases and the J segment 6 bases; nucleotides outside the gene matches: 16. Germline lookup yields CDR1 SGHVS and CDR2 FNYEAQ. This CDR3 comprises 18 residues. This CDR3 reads CASSLAGLAGGLAGELFF. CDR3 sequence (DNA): TGTGCCAGCAGTCTCGCCGGTTTAGCGGGAGGTTTGGCCGGGGAGCTGTTTTTT. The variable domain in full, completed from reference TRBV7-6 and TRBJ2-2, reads GAGVSQSPRYKVTKRGQDVALRCDPISGHVSLYWYRQALGQGPEFLTYFNYEAQQDKSGLPNDRFSAERPEGSISTLTIQRTEQRDSAMYRCASSLAGLAGGLAGELFFGEGSRLTVL.

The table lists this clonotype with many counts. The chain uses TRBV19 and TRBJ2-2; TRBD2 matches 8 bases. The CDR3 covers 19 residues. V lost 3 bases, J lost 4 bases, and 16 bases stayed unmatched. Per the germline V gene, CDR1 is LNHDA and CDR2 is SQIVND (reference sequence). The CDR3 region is CASSIVLSGSSSGTGELFF. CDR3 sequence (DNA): TGTGCCAGTAGTATCGTACTGAGCGGGAGTTCCTCCGGCACCGGGGAGCTGTTTTTT.

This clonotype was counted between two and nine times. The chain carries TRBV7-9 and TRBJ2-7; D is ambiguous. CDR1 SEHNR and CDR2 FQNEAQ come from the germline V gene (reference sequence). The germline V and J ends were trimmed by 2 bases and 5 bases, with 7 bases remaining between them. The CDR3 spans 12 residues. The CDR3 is CASSLLVDEQYF. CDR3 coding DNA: TGTGCCAGCAGCTTACTGGTAGACGAGCAGTACTTC.

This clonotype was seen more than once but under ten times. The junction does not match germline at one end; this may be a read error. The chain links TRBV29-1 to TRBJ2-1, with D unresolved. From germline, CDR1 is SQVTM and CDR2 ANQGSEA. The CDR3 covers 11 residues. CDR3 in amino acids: CSVEVNNEQFF. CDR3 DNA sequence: TGCAGCGTCGAAGTCAACAATGAGCAGTTCTTC.